This T cell receptor (beta chain) was observed in a study of blood T cell repertoires in COVID-19 (dated by TCRdb to the early 2020s). Background on the whole study: Samples covering the acute and convalescent phases of COVID-19 were provided by collaborators in the United States, Italy and Spain. The material from the prospective study consisted of cDNA or gDNA derived from T cells, B-cell-depleted T cells, or PBMCs. The dataset comprised deeply sampled blood TCRbeta repertoires from subjects exposed to, actively infected with, or recovered from COVID-19. The repertoires were released in a freely available public database meant as a resource for research on the immune response to SARS-CoV-2. The samples were drawn from the first 160 participants of the ongoing ImmuneRACE study and from over 950 subjects provided by 6 global collaborators. A de-identified subject ID, COVID-19 status, age in years and sex were almost always included in the sample metadata. HLA class I and class II types, where available, came from metadata supplied by the sample provider rather than from assay-based typing. Here is what the overall study found, with its caveats: How much clinical and demographic metadata was included differed by source and by participant, and the metadata was provided uncurated.

TCRbeta CDR3 regions were amplified from genomic DNA using the immunoSEQ Assay, a bias-controlled multiplex PCR. The study's processing was this. Within the assay, amplification of reference gene primers was used to estimate how many nucleated cells each sample contained. Sequence reads were collapsed and filtered to measure the absolute abundance of every unique TCRbeta CDR3 rearrangement. For each sample, productive Simpson clonality was calculated as the square root of Simpson's diversity index over productive rearrangements. TCRdb limited this immuneACCESS table to in-frame rearrangements with V and J called. A share of clones is missing; checked studies link under half to unresolved V genes, and the rest is unexplained. V and J calls and clone size are copied from that table; D and trimming were computed from the DNA. Recorded for this sample are some 250,000 clones; more than 85% of them occurred a single time. The ten largest clones represent 5.5% to 7.5% of the sample.

The collaborating institutions used their own protocols to collect whole blood in K2EDTA tubes. For TCRbeta analysis, collaborators shipped samples as frozen whole blood, isolated PBMCs, or DNA extracted from either of those sample types. On this clone itself: Its antigen remains undetermined. No much larger clone is present one base from it, and per-base qualities are unavailable.

The germline V gene sets CDR1 to LGHNT and CDR2 to FRNRAP. From V the trimming removes 5 bases and from J it removes 6 bases, while the gene matches leave 2 bases of the junction unaccounted for. The CDR3 numbers 14 residues from cysteine through phenylalanine. This entry keeps only the CDR3 DNA: 42 bases, framed from base 1. Input material: peripheral blood. Recombination connected TRBV12-5 to TRBJ2-2, with TRBD1 identical over 11 junction bases. The clonotype comes from a woman aged 70-85 years with active or convalescent COVID-19. The encoded CDR3 is CASGRGQGAGELFF. The nucleotide sequence reads as follows: TGTGCTAGTGGTCGGGGACAGGGGGCCGGGGAGCTGTTTTTT.